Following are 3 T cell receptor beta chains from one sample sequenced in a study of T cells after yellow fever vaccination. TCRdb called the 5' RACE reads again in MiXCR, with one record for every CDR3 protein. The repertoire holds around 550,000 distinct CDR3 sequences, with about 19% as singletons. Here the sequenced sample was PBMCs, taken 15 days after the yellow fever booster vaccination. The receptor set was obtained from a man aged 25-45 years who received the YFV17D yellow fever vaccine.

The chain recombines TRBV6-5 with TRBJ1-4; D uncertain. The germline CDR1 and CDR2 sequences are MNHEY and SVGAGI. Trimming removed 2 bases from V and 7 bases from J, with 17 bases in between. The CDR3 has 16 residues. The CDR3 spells CASSYEQQREVEKLFF. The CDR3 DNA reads TGTGCCAGCAGTTACGAACAGCAACGGGAGGTTGAAAAACTGTTTTTT.

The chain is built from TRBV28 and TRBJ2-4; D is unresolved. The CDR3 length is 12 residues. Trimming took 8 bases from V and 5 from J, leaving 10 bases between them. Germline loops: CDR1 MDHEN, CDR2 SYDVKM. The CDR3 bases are TGTGCCAGCGCGTCCGCCGAAAACATTCAGTACTTC. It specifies CASASAENIQYF.

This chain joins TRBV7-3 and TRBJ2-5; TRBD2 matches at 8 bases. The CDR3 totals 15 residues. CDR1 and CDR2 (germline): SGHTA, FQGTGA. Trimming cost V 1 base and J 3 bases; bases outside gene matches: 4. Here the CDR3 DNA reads TGTGCCAGCAGCTTAAAGCCGGGGGGGAAAGAGACCCAGTACTTC. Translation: CASSLKPGGKETQYF.